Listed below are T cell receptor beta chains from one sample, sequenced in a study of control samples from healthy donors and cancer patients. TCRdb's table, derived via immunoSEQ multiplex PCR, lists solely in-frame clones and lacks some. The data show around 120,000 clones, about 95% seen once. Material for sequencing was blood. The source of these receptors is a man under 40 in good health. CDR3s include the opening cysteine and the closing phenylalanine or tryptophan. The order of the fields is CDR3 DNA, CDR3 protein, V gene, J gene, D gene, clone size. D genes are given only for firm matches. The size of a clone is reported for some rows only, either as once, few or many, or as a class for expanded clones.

DNA: TGTGCCAGCAGCTTAGTTAGAGGAAACACCATATATTTT
CDR3: CASSLVRGNTIYF
V: TRBV7-2
J: TRBJ1-3
D: .
size: .

DNA: TGTGCCAGCAAGTCCGGGACAGGGGGCGCGTGGGGCTACACCTTC
CDR3: CASKSGTGGAWGYTF
V: TRBV2
J: TRBJ1-2
D: TRBD1
size: .

DNA: TGTGCCAGCAGTTCCACTAGCGGGGGGGTCCAAGAGACCCAGTACTTC
CDR3: CASSSTSGGVQETQYF
V: TRBV6-2/TRBV6-3
J: TRBJ2-5
D: TRBD2
size: .

DNA: TGTGCCAGCAGCTTACAGTTGAACACTGAAGCTTTCTTT
CDR3: CASSLQLNTEAFF
V: TRBV7-2
J: TRBJ1-1
D: .
size: .

DNA: TGTGCCAGCAGTGCGAGGAGCGTCGTCCCCTATGGCTACACCTTC
CDR3: CASSARSVVPYGYTF
V: TRBV2
J: TRBJ1-2
D: .
size: .

DNA: TGTGCCAGCAGTTTACTCAAATTGGGGAAACAAGAGACCCAGTACTTC
CDR3: CASSLLKLGKQETQYF
V: TRBV28
J: TRBJ2-5
D: .
size: .

DNA: TGTGCCAGCAGCTTGGCAGGGGGCGAGACCCAGTACTTC
CDR3: CASSLAGGETQYF
V: TRBV5-4
J: TRBJ2-5
D: TRBD1
size: .

DNA: TGTGCCAGCAGCATACAGTCAAGCTCTGGAAACACCATATATTTT
CDR3: CASSIQSSSGNTIYF
V: TRBV7-9
J: TRBJ1-3
D: .
size: .

DNA: TGTGCCAGCAGCCCCCGGGAGGGGCGGATGGAAAAACTGTTTTTT
CDR3: CASSPREGRMEKLFF
V: TRBV16
J: TRBJ1-4
D: .
size: .

DNA: TGTGCCAGCAGTTTCCGGCAGGGGGCCATGTACGCCTATGGCTACACCTTC
CDR3: CASSFRQGAMYAYGYTF
V: TRBV27
J: TRBJ1-2
D: TRBD1
size: .

DNA: TGTGCTAGTGGGCCGAGTCTGAGGGGGCCGAACACCGGGGAGCTGTTTTTT
CDR3: CASGPSLRGPNTGELFF
V: TRBV12-5
J: TRBJ2-2
D: TRBD1
size: .

DNA: TGTGCCAGCAGTGCCCGGGACAGGGCCCAGCCCCAGCATTTT
CDR3: CASSARDRAQPQHF
V: TRBV27
J: TRBJ1-5
D: TRBD1
size: .

DNA: TGTGCCAGCAAGGCCACCGTAGCGGGGGGGACCTACGAGCAGTACTTC
CDR3: CASKATVAGGTYEQYF
V: TRBV28
J: TRBJ2-7
D: TRBD2
size: .

DNA: TGTGCCAGCAGCCCGCCCGTAGTGACAGGGGACGCTTTCTTT
CDR3: CASSPPVVTGDAFF
V: TRBV28
J: TRBJ1-1
D: TRBD1
size: .

DNA: TGTGCCAGCAGCCTGGGACTTGTACGATTGACCGGGGAGCTGTTTTTT
CDR3: CASSLGLVRLTGELFF
V: TRBV5-8
J: TRBJ2-2
D: .
size: .

DNA: TGTGCCAGTAAAAACAGGGAGAACACTGAAGCTTTCTTT
CDR3: CASKNRENTEAFF
V: TRBV19
J: TRBJ1-1
D: .
size: .

DNA: TGTGCCAGCAGGCCTGGGAGGGGCCTTTACAATGAGCAGTTCTTC
CDR3: CASRPGRGLYNEQFF
V: TRBV6-2/TRBV6-3
J: TRBJ2-1
D: TRBD2
size: once

DNA: TGTGCTAGTGGGCCGGGACAGGGACACAATGAGCAGTTCTTC
CDR3: CASGPGQGHNEQFF
V: TRBV12-5
J: TRBJ2-1
D: TRBD1
size: .

DNA: TGTGCCTGGAGTGTGGCAGGGCCAGGAAACACCATATATTTT
CDR3: CAWSVAGPGNTIYF
V: TRBV30
J: TRBJ1-3
D: .
size: .

DNA: TGTGCCAGCAGCACCAGGGGGCGGGGGGAGCTGTTTTTT
CDR3: CASSTRGRGELFF
V: TRBV7-2
J: TRBJ2-2
D: TRBD1
size: once

DNA: TGTGCCTGGAGCGAATTCAAGGACAGGGGGCACACTGAAGCTTTCTTT
CDR3: CAWSEFKDRGHTEAFF
V: TRBV30
J: TRBJ1-1
D: TRBD1
size: .

DNA: TGCGCCAGCAGCCAAGCCCGGACTAGCGGGGGGGCTCGGGATACGCAGTATTTT
CDR3: CASSQARTSGGARDTQYF
V: TRBV4-1
J: TRBJ2-3
D: TRBD2
size: .

DNA: TGTGCCAGCAGGCCGTCGGGACACACTGAAGCTTTCTTC
CDR3: CASRPSGHTEAFF
V: TRBV6-5
J: TRBJ1-1
D: .
size: .

DNA: TGCAGCGGGGGTTGGGAGAGAGGGGGCGAGCAGTACTTC
CDR3: CSGGWERGGEQYF
V: TRBV29-1
J: TRBJ2-7
D: .
size: .

DNA: TGTGCCAGCAGCGTTTTCGGCGGACGGCTGTTTTTT
CDR3: CASSVFGGRLFF
V: TRBV9
J: TRBJ1-4
D: .
size: .

DNA: TGTGCCAGCAGTCTTTTGGCCCAGAAGACCCAGTACTTC
CDR3: CASSLLAQKTQYF
V: TRBV2
J: TRBJ2-5
D: .
size: .

DNA: TGTGCCAGCAGTTTAGCCCAGCGATCCTACGAGCAGTACTTC
CDR3: CASSLAQRSYEQYF
V: TRBV27
J: TRBJ2-7
D: .
size: .

DNA: TGTGCCAGCAGCCAAGCAGGGGCCAACACCGGGGAGCTGTTTTTT
CDR3: CASSQAGANTGELFF
V: TRBV14
J: TRBJ2-2
D: .
size: .

DNA: TGTGCCAGTAGTAGCGCGGGGGCGCAGATCTACGAGCAGTACTTC
CDR3: CASSSAGAQIYEQYF
V: TRBV19
J: TRBJ2-7
D: .
size: .

DNA: TGTGCCAGCAGTTCCCCCGGGACAGGGGCCTGGGTGTCGAGTTCACCCCTCCACTTT
CDR3: CASSSPGTGAWVSSSPLHF
V: TRBV28
J: TRBJ1-6
D: TRBD1
size: .

DNA: TGTGCCAGCAGTTACTCTTGGGCAGGGAATCAGCCCCAGCATTTT
CDR3: CASSYSWAGNQPQHF
V: TRBV6-6
J: TRBJ1-5
D: .
size: .

DNA: TGCGCCAGCAGCCAAACGGGGACTAGCGGGGAGGAGACCCAGTACTTC
CDR3: CASSQTGTSGEETQYF
V: TRBV4-3
J: TRBJ2-5
D: TRBD2
size: .

DNA: TGTGCCACCAGTGAGGGCCCCGGGACAGGGCCCTTGGACGAGCAGTACTTC
CDR3: CATSEGPGTGPLDEQYF
V: TRBV24-1
J: TRBJ2-7
D: TRBD1
size: .

DNA: TGTGCCAGCAGTGAGGTCGGGGGGTCTAATGAAAAACTGTTTTTT
CDR3: CASSEVGGSNEKLFF
V: TRBV6-1
J: TRBJ1-4
D: .
size: .

DNA: TGTGCCAGCAGCTTAGCCTTGAACACTGAAGCTTTCTTT
CDR3: CASSLALNTEAFF
V: TRBV7-9
J: TRBJ1-1
D: .
size: .

DNA: TGTGCCAGCAGTACCCGGGACAGGGTTACGGGCTACACCTTC
CDR3: CASSTRDRVTGYTF
V: TRBV27
J: TRBJ1-2
D: TRBD1
size: once

DNA: TGTGCCAGCAGCTCCTACGGACAGGGCGACACTGAAGCTTTCTTT
CDR3: CASSSYGQGDTEAFF
V: TRBV11-2
J: TRBJ1-1
D: TRBD1
size: once

DNA: TGTGCCACCAGTGGAGGGGGCGCGCGGGAAAAACTGTTTTTT
CDR3: CATSGGGAREKLFF
V: TRBV24-1
J: TRBJ1-4
D: TRBD1
size: .

DNA: TGTGCCTGGAGTGAGAGGGAGACCCAGTACTTC
CDR3: CAWSERETQYF
V: TRBV30
J: TRBJ2-5
D: .
size: .

DNA: TGCGCCAGCAGCCAAGGGGAATCCCGGGACAGTCTCTCCTACGAGCAGTACTTC
CDR3: CASSQGESRDSLSYEQYF
V: TRBV4-1
J: TRBJ2-7
D: TRBD1
size: .

DNA: TGTGCTAGCAGCTTAGAAAGGACCGGGGAGCTGTTTTTT
CDR3: CASSLERTGELFF
V: TRBV7-7
J: TRBJ2-2
D: .
size: few

DNA: TGTGCCAGCAGCGCTAGCGGGGTCTCCTACAATGAGCAGTTCTTC
CDR3: CASSASGVSYNEQFF
V: TRBV7-9
J: TRBJ2-1
D: TRBD2
size: .

DNA: TGTGCCAGTGGGTGGGACATTAACAATGAGCAGTTCTTC
CDR3: CASGWDINNEQFF
V: TRBV19
J: TRBJ2-1
D: .
size: .

DNA: TGTGCCAGCAGTTACTCGGGGCCAGGGGGAGGACAGCCCCAGCATTTT
CDR3: CASSYSGPGGGQPQHF
V: TRBV6-2/TRBV6-3
J: TRBJ1-5
D: TRBD1
size: .

DNA: TGTGCCAGCAGCACGACAGGGATTCTTGGCTACACCTTC
CDR3: CASSTTGILGYTF
V: TRBV27
J: TRBJ1-2
D: TRBD1
size: .

DNA: TGCAGGCCCTTTGGTGAAGCTTTCTTT
CDR3: CRPFGEAFF
V: TRBV20-1
J: TRBJ1-1
D: .
size: .

DNA: TGTGCCAGCAGTTACACCTTGGGTCGGCAGAACTCCTACGAGCAGTACTTC
CDR3: CASSYTLGRQNSYEQYF
V: TRBV6-2/TRBV6-3
J: TRBJ2-7
D: .
size: .

DNA: TGTGCCAGTAGAATCACGGGCCAGGCCTACGAGCAGTACTTC
CDR3: CASRITGQAYEQYF
V: TRBV19
J: TRBJ2-7
D: .
size: .

DNA: TGTGCCAGCAGCGTAGTACTCGTAGCCCAGGGCGAGCAGTTCTTC
CDR3: CASSVVLVAQGEQFF
V: TRBV9
J: TRBJ2-1
D: .
size: .

DNA: TGTGCCAGTAGCCAGGGTGTGAACACTGAAGCTTTCTTT
CDR3: CASSQGVNTEAFF
V: TRBV19
J: TRBJ1-1
D: .
size: .

DNA: TGTGCCAGTAGAGGGGGCGCGGATAATGGCTACACCTTC
CDR3: CASRGGADNGYTF
V: TRBV19
J: TRBJ1-2
D: TRBD1
size: .

DNA: TGTGCCAGCAGTTTATTTCAGAATCAGCCCCAGCATTTT
CDR3: CASSLFQNQPQHF
V: TRBV27
J: TRBJ1-5
D: .
size: .

DNA: TGTGCCTGGAGGGGACAGCCAACCTATAATTCACCCCTCCACTTT
CDR3: CAWRGQPTYNSPLHF
V: TRBV30
J: TRBJ1-6
D: TRBD1
size: .

DNA: TGTGCTAGCAGTTTCACAGGGCGCTCCTATAATTCACCCCTCCACTTT
CDR3: CASSFTGRSYNSPLHF
V: TRBV7-7
J: TRBJ1-6
D: .
size: .

DNA: TGTGCCAGCAGTTTATCCATTCCGGGACTAACTGAAGCTTTCTTT
CDR3: CASSLSIPGLTEAFF
V: TRBV27
J: TRBJ1-1
D: .
size: .

DNA: TGTGCCAGCAGTTGGCAGGACACCTACGAGCAGTACTTC
CDR3: CASSWQDTYEQYF
V: TRBV27
J: TRBJ2-7
D: .
size: .